Described below is a single T cell receptor beta chain sequence and its context. The antigen this receptor binds is unknown. No much larger clone is present one base from it, and per-base qualities are unavailable. These data come from a study of cytomegalovirus exposure and HLA in healthy donors (dated by TCRdb to about 2017). Regarding the study in general: An earlier analysis of roughly 500 of the donors reported about 280 Gb of sequence data and 117 million unique TCR beta sequences obtained from roughly 170 million T cells. The study aimed to test whether cataloging public T cell receptors could reveal signatures of past pathogen exposure. Every repertoire in the discovery cohort had been generated on one and the same sequencing platform. The number of donors typed differed by locus, with roughly 629-640 for A, B, C, DRB1 and DQB1, roughly 520 for DQA1, nearly 610 for DPA1, and some 450 for DPB1. Donor age, sex, ethnicity and CMV serostatus were compiled together with the repertoire data. Using immunosequencing, the study profiled T cell repertoires from approximately 700 subjects and related those repertoires to cytomegalovirus serostatus. An early release covering roughly 580 HLA-typed donors comprised about 290 gigabases of sequencing data and tens of millions of unique TCR sequences. HLA typing included class I and class II loci at four-digit resolution. In a later analysis, previously published TCR beta repertoires from roughly 710 donors were re-analyzed and high-resolution HLA genotyping was added so that TCR occurrence patterns could be studied. The genetic ancestry cluster associated with self-reported Caucasian donors included about 84% of the 300 to 400 genotyped donors. About five DR-DQ haplotypes were treated as single units for association and clustering because of strong linkage in the cohort. In the later analysis, no new phenotypic data were used to find candidate immune exposures; instead, reliance was placed on TCR beta sequences and their occurrence across donors. Besides the first cohort of 500 to 700 subjects, a separate validation cohort made up of 120 different subjects was used. The study combined high-throughput TCR immunosequencing, statistical association of individual TCRs with disease status, and machine learning to predict cytomegalovirus infection status. An earlier analysis of approximately 630 of the donors applied high-throughput TCR beta sequencing to assess whether each TCR beta V gene segment acted as functional or pseudogenic. On average, approximately 250,000 unique TCR beta nucleotide sequences were sequenced per donor among 398 genotyped donors of the cohort, with roughly 18% of those sequences being non-productive. In a later genetic analysis, genome-wide SNP genotypes for about 55% of the roughly 700 donors were used, and that subset was treated as a discovery cohort. What the authors observed across the whole study: Because counts were too low, roughly 16 rarely observed V segments, including chromosome 9 orphons, were left out of the earlier analysis of some 640 of the donors. Specific HLA alleles were associated with 16,951 TCR beta sequences at a false discovery rate of 0.05 in a later analysis. HLA typing was unavailable for some donors at each locus, so association tests used only the typed subset. The classifier was reported to diagnose cytomegalovirus status with high specificity and sensitivity in both the original and validation cohorts. When HLA alleles, especially DR and DQ, strongly co-occurred, attributing TCR associations to individual alleles was difficult. In a later analysis, most CMV-associated TCR beta chains were found to appear HLA-restricted, with HLA associations seemingly driven largely by CMV exposure. According to a later genetic analysis, donors in an Asian-associated ancestry cluster had fewer N-insertions in productive TCRs than the approximately 610-donor mean. Linkage disequilibrium might explain the correlated functional status among segregating V segments, but an unknown experimental factor could not be ruled out. This cohort had only TCR beta chains sequenced, and the lack of alpha or paired-chain data limited which features could be detected. Sequencing depth was assumed to be roughly uniform across donors in the presence/absence analyses, though that assumption may not hold. In vitro tests confirmed that a few of the cytomegalovirus-associated TCR beta chains recognize cytomegalovirus antigens. In an earlier analysis of some 550 of the donors, most TCR beta V segments were observed in productive rearrangements about 90% or about 30% of the time, broadly matching IMGT annotations. While some public TCRs were present in many individuals, most TCR sequences turned up only very rarely across donors. In a later analysis, HLA-associated TCR beta chains showed more clonal expansion and lower generation probabilities than non-associated chains that were equally common. In a later analysis, TCR association rates were found to vary across HLA loci, with the most associated TCRs seen for DRB1 alleles and the fewest for HLA-C alleles. Some IMGT-functional V segments, including TRBV6-2 and TRBV6-3, could not be distinguished by the 87-base-pair reads and were therefore excluded. A further reported finding was that TCR beta sequences accurately predicted the HLA-A and HLA-B alleles for most subjects in the first cohort. In a later analysis, several top co-occurrence clusters were reported to appear linked to parvovirus B19, influenza, CMV and Epstein-Barr virus. The sequencing pipeline was judged likely to have produced a cluster of highly shared sequence variants as a technical artifact. It was suggested by the authors that the approach could potentially be generalized to other disease states and immunological phenotypes. CMV serostatus was the only immune exposure information available for the cohort. V-gene and J-gene trimming of TCR beta chains was associated with a missense DCLRE1C variant in a later genetic analysis, and the association was replicated in an independent cohort. In the study, approximately 150 TCR beta chains were listed as associated with cytomegalovirus.

The germline V gene specifies SGHTA as CDR1 and FQGNSA as CDR2. The CDR3 contains 13 residues, cysteine and phenylalanine counted. Only the CDR3 part of the read is kept: 39 bases, read in frame from the first base. V gives up 4 bases and J gives up 7 bases, and the segment between their germline ends measures 10 bases. The cohort comprised 666 healthy bone marrow donors. At the time of sampling, all cohort members were nominally healthy, though unrecorded immune exposures were likely present. The donor tested CMV seropositive and was one of the 289 seropositive cohort members. Each donor provided a peripheral blood sample, and peripheral blood mononuclear cells were used for TCR beta sequencing. The Qiagen DNeasy Blood Extraction Kit was used to extract genomic DNA from the blood cell samples. Preparation of the library involved the immunoSEQ multiplex PCR assay. For the multiplex PCR, a mixture combining 60 forward primers for TCR Vbeta segments and 13 reverse primers for TCR Jbeta segments was used. A multiplex PCR assay on genomic DNA amplified the CDR3 region of rearranged TCR beta genes. The Illumina HiSeq System was used to sequence the amplified TCR beta libraries as 87-base-pair reads. In the authors' own workflow: A later analysis tallied around 87 million unique TCR beta chains across the 600 to 700 repertoires, and roughly 11 million of those chains were shared by two or more donors. Raw reads were error-corrected and collapsed into unique sequences with a nearest-neighbor algorithm that merged closely related sequences to remove PCR and sequencing errors. CDR3 sequences were aligned to IMGT reference sequences to assign V, D and J gene segments. Each retained sequence needed at least a six-nucleotide match to both a V gene segment and a J gene segment. A rearrangement was called productive if the CDR3 had no stop codons and remained in frame with V and J, and every other rearrangement was called non-productive. CDR3 was defined by IMGT convention, running from the second conserved V-encoded cysteine to the conserved J-encoded phenylalanine. The earlier analysis of approximately 590 of the donors excluded any sequence lacking an unambiguous match to a single V gene segment. An earlier analysis of a few hundred of the donors called V segments functional above 56.7% productive rearrangements and segregating when the between-donor standard deviation exceeded 5%. A statistical classification framework was developed to diagnose cytomegalovirus status using the catalog of TCR beta chain sequences. In a later analysis, TCR nucleotide sequences were compared against IMGT/GENE-DB human TR gene sequences so that V and J genes could be assigned. Using the TCRdist pipeline, a later analysis assigned CDR3 sequences along with most-parsimonious VDJ recombination scenarios. In a later analysis, each TCR beta chain was defined by its CDR3 amino acid sequence together with its V-gene family, and reads without a unique V-gene family were excluded. In a later analysis, approximately 590 highly shared, low-generation-probability nucleotide sequences were removed to address suspected cross-contamination and a sequencing artifact. A later analysis calculated a clonal expansion index for each public chain from normalized within-repertoire ranks of inferred template counts. A later analysis computed generation probabilities with a VDJ recombination model fitted to out-of-frame rearrangements, and checked the results against IGoR. In a later analysis, hypergeometric tests were used to score TCR-TCR, TCR-HLA and TCR-CMV co-occurrence, with a repertoire-size bias correction applied to TCR pairs. To estimate false discovery rates, a later analysis permuted the HLA or CMV assignments 20 times. In a later analysis, co-occurring TCRs were grouped using DBSCAN, with TCRdist sequence similarity added in when clustering inside HLA-allele-positive subsets. Repertoires with fewer than 30,000 or more than 120,000 public chains, plus five repertoires with anomalous nucleotide sharing, were excluded from co-occurrence clustering. TCRdb mirrors the immuneACCESS table, restricted to in-frame sequences. Some clones are absent from its copies; in checked studies, under half trace to an unresolved V gene, and the reason for the others is unknown. V, J and clone size derive from that table, while D and trimming were established from the DNA sequence. The sample profile shows roughly 100,000 clones; approximately 82% of them were found once. The leading ten clones occupy around 8.8% of the sample.

Material for sequencing was PBMCs. The receptor was isolated from a man in his forties in good health and CMV-seropositive. In this chain, TRBV7-2 is recombined with TRBJ2-2; TRBD2 is a possible D gene, resting on 5 matching bases. CDR3 reads: CASSSGLNGELFF. The nucleotide sequence reads TGTGCCAGCAGCTCTGGACTGAACGGGGAGCTGTTTTTT.